The subject of this entry is one TCR beta chain. No antigen is known for it. Base qualities are missing; no much larger clone stands one base away. The germline V gene specifies SGHTA as CDR1 and FQGNSA as CDR2. V and J lose 1 base and 0 bases, and a span of 15 bases separates them. Including the terminal cysteine and phenylalanine, the CDR3 comprises 18 residues. The DNA shown is the 54-base CDR3, in frame from base 1. The treatment or condition label here, explained by the study, means: live attenuated yellow fever vaccine strain. Two biological replicates of bulk PBMCs were collected at each blood-draw timepoint. A standard Ficoll-Paque protocol was used to isolate PBMCs from peripheral blood. RNA was extracted with TriZol from bulk PBMCs, CD4 and CD8 fractions, and dextramer-positive and dextramer-negative fractions. This sample was included in a study of T cells after yellow fever vaccination (dated by TCRdb to the late 2010s). Concerning the study at large: The SMART-Seq v4 Ultra Low Input RNA kit was used to prepare libraries from fractions with low cell numbers. To follow T-cell clones before and after primary and booster YFV17D yellow fever vaccination, bulk TCR alpha and beta repertoires were sequenced over time. Two healthy male donors, one aged 18 to 29 and one aged 30 to 40 years, made up the cohort. Blood was collected at multiple timepoints before and after primary and secondary immunization, and bulk PBMC replicates and cell subsets were isolated. On the study overall, not on this receptor specifically: Because abundant contaminating clonotypes from the bulk population could be contained in FACS-sorted repertoires, computational filtering was required. Compared with the primary T-cell response, the secondary T-cell response was weaker but faster, peaking on day 5 rather than day 15. Most clones expanded after primary vaccination were re-detected after the booster (almost 97% of CD4 and approximately 89% of CD8), suggesting broad memory maintenance. A small fraction of clonotypes showed up in both the CD4 and CD8 compartments, probably as a result of convergent recombination. The study included only two donors, which limits how far the findings can be generalized.

For sequencing, an Illumina NovaSeq 6000 was employed. TCR cDNA was made using 5'RACE template switching, a step that added a universal primer site and unique molecular identifiers. Priming for cDNA synthesis came from both the TCR alpha and TCR beta constant segments. Library amplification used two PCR steps, and the second PCR step added sample barcodes and sequencing adapters. Sequencing of the libraries was done on either Illumina HiSeq 2500 (2x100 bp) or NovaSeq (2x150 bp). On the study's bioinformatics: Demultiplexing of reads and collapsing into UMI consensus sequences were performed with MIGEC, and V(D)J alignment was carried out with MiXCR. Vaccine-responding clonotypes were defined with edgeR using replicate PBMC samples, requiring FDR below 0.01 and a log2 fold change above 5 up to day 15. Each bulk clonotype received a CD4 or CD8 identity based on whether the sequenced CD4 or CD8 repertoire contained that clonotype at higher abundance. TCRdb's own reprocessing of the public reads used fastp at Q25 and MiXCR and kept productive beta chains. Each CDR3 protein gets just one entry, which takes the most common genes and DNA from the rows behind it. TCRdb, not the original authors, processed these V and J calls. For this sample there are more than 300,000 distinct CDR3 sequences; approximately 4.3% appear just once. Around 19% of the sample lies in the top ten.

The TCR originated in a man younger than 30 who received the YFV17D yellow fever vaccine. This specimen consisted of PBMCs, obtained 15 days after the yellow fever booster vaccination. The chain is made from TRBV7-2 and TRBJ2-2; the D call could be TRBD1 or TRBD2, with each sharing 6 bases. For the CDR3, the sequence is CASSLVGGGKTNTGELFF. The base sequence is TGTGCCAGCAGCTTAGTTGGAGGGGGGAAGACGAACACCGGGGAGCTGTTTTTT.